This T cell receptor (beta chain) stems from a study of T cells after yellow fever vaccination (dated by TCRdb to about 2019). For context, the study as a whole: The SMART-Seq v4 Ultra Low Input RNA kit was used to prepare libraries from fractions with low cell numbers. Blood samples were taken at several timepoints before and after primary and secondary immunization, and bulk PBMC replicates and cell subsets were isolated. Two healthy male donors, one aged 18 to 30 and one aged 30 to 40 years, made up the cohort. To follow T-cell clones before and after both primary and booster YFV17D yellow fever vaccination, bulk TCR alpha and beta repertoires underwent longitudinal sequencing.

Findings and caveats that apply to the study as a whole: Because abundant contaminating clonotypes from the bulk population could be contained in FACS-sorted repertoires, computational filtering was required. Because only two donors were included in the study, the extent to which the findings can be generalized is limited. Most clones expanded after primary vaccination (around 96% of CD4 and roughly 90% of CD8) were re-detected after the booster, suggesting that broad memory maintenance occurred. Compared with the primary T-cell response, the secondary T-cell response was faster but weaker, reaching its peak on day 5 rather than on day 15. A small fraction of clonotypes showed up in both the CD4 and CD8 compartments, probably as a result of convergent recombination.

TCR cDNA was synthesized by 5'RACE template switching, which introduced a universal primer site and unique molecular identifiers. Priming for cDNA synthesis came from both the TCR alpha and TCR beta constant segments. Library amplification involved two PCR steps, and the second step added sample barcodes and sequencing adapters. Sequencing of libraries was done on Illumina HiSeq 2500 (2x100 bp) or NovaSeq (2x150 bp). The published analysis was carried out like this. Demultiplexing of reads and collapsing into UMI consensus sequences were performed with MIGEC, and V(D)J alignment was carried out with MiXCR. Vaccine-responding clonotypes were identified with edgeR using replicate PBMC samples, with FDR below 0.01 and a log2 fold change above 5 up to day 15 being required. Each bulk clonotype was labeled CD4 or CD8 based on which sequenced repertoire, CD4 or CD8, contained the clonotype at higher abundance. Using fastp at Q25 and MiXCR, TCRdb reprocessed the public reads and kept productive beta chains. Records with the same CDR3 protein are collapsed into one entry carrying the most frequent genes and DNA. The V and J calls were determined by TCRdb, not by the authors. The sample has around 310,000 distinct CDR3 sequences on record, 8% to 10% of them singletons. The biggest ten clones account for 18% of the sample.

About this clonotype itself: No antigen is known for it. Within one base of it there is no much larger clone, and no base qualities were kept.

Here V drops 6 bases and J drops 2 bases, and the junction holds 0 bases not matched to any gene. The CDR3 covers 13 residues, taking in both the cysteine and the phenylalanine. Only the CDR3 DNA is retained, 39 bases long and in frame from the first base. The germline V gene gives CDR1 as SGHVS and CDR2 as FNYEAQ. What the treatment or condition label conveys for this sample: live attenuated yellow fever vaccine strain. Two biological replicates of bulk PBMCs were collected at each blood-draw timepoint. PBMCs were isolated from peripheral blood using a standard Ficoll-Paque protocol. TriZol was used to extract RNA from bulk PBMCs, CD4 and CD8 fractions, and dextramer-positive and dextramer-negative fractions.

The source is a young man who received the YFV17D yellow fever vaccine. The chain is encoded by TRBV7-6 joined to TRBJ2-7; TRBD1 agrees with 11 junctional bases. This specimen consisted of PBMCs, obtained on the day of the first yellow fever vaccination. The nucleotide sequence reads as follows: TGTGCCAGCAGGGGACAGGGGGCCTACGAGCAGTACTTC. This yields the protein CASRGQGAYEQYF. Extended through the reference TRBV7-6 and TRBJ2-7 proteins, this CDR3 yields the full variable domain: GAGVSQSPRYKVTKRGQDVALRCDPISGHVSLYWYRQALGQGPEFLTYFNYEAQQDKSGLPNDRFSAERPEGSISTLTIQRTEQRDSAMYRCASRGQGAYEQYFGPGTRLTVT.